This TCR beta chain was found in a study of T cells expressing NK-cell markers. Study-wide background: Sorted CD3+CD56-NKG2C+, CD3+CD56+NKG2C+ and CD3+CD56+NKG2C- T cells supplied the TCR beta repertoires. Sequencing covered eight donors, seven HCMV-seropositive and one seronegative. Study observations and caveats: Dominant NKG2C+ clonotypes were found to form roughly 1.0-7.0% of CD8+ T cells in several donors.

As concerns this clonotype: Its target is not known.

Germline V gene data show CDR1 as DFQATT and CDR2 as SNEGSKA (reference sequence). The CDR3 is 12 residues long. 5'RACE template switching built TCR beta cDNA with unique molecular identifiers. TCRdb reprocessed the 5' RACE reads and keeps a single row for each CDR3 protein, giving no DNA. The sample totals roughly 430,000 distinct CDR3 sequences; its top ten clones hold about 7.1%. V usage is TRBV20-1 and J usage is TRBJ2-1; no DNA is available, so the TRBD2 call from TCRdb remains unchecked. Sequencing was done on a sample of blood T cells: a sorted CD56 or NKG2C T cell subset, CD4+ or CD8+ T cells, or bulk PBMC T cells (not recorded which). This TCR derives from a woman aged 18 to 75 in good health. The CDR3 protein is CSASHSGNEQFF.